The clone carrying this T cell receptor (beta chain) showed up just a few times. The time point here: patch test 1, 2 weeks after DPC sensitization. This sample's treatment: therapeutic diphenylcyclopropenone sensitization with weekly scalp DPC. These data are taken from a study of human T cells and chemical hapten exposure. Germline loops: CDR1 SGHVS, CDR2 FNYEAQ. The CDR3 sequence is 15 residues long. Unmatched junction bases numbered 7, after V lost 6 bases and J lost 3 bases. Source study methods: Sample-level TCR yields exhibited a median of roughly 96,000, with a range of roughly 20,000 to 690,600. MiXCR, applied by TCRdb to the RACE reads, yields one record per CDR3 protein. The V and J calls and clone size are TCRdb's, not the authors'. The sample gives approximately 82,000 distinct CDR3 sequences, under 12% of which show up once; around 2.3% is in the top ten.

The J gene is TRBJ2-7, the V gene TRBV7-6, with 11 bases matching TRBD2. This clonotype was sampled from a middle-aged man with alopecia areata. Some clones in this sample may be carry-over from other donors' samples. Source: whole blood, taken in connection with sensitization to the hapten diphenylcyclopropenone (DPC). This CDR3 is CASRRTSGPIYEQYV. The CDR3 coding sequence is TGTGCCAGCAGGCGGACTAGCGGGCCAATCTACGAGCAGTACGTC.